The clone carrying this T cell receptor beta chain was seen only a few times. Its antigen is unknown. TCR beta CDR3 sequences were amplified from RNA transcripts. HTBI primers were the set used in a first-round RT-PCR of the TCR CDR3. Using its own MiXCR run on the multiplex PCR reads, TCRdb lists one record per CDR3 protein. The sample has 300,000 to 500,000 distinct CDR3 sequences; around 15% are singletons. The data derive from a study of T cells in Graves' hyperthyroidism and ophthalmopathy. The study's findings and limits: Most clonotypes expanded in the thyroid (above 0.001) were also present in blood.

With 7 bases clipped from V and 10 bases from J, the junction kept 16 bases outside the gene matches. The CDR3 totals 16 residues. Germline CDR1 MDHEN, CDR2 SYDVKM. The receptor comes from a man between 45 and 60 years old with Graves' ophthalmopathy. Specimen: blood. This chain joins TRBV28 and TRBJ1-6; 7 nucleotides align to TRBD1. CDR3 region: CASTQKGQGGGSPLHF. The CDR3 DNA sequence: TGTGCCAGCACTCAAAAGGGGCAGGGGGGCGGGTCACCCCTCCACTTT.